This T cell receptor beta chain was identified during a study of T cell responses to AZD1222 COVID-19 vaccine (dated by TCRdb to about 2021). For the study in its entirety: A total of just over 230 trial participants underwent TCR sequencing, of whom approximately 200 had received two doses of AZD1222 and 26 had received two doses of the MenACWY control vaccine. Trial participants were enrolled into age subgroups of 18-55, 56-69 and 70-plus years, which contained approximately 150, 28 and 58 TCR-sequenced participants, respectively.

The CDR3 regions of human TCRbeta chains were subjected to immunosequencing. On the authors' methods: TCRs in the repertoires were matched against a reference library of SARS-CoV-2-specific TCRs that had been generated with the MIRA antigen-specificity platform. Breadth was defined as the fraction of unique TCRs that were SARS-CoV-2-associated. Depth was defined as the fraction of total T cells that were SARS-CoV-2-associated. Using the MIRA data, each spike-specific TCR was mapped to the spike region that the TCR reacts to and placed in a CD4 or CD8 class. Log10-transformed breadth and depth values were compared by one-way ANOVA with Sidak's multiple comparisons tests. TCRdb retrieved this table from immuneACCESS and kept in-frame rearrangements only. Not all clones are present; in checked studies, unresolved V genes account for under half, and no reason is known for the remainder. From that table come the V and J calls and clone size; the DNA was used to work out D and trimming. This sample holds more than 150,000 clones; 87% were observed only once. The top ten constitute about 9.8% of the sample.

From the cysteine up to the phenylalanine, the CDR3 has a length of 14 residues. Only the CDR3 portion is preserved as DNA: 42 bases, with reading frame beginning at the first base. The germline V gene (reference sequence) gives CDR1 as SEHNR and CDR2 as FQNEAQ. V is reduced by 5 bases and J by 4 bases, leaving a spacing of 14 bases between them. Results the study describes overall, beyond this receptor: Because no day 14 peak-response samples were available, the repertoires could be characterized only after the peak T cell response. Participants were mostly white British and included more females than males, and it was suggested by the authors that clonal diversity may have been underestimated. After two AZD1222 doses, both the breadth and the depth of spike-specific TCRs were significantly higher than at day 0 and than in MenACWY recipients. CD4 TCRs associated with the vaccine covered the entire spike protein, and the dominant responses were in regions 160-218 and 743-854. Only a handful of AZD1222 recipients were SARS-CoV-2 seropositive at baseline, limiting conclusions about previously exposed vaccinees. The 56-69-year group was small, and its depth increase did not reach significance, likely because of low power. Epitopes outside the regions mutated in the B.1.351 and B.1.1.7 variants were reportedly recognized by nearly half of the unique spike-specific TCRs.

Sample time point, as interpreted from the label and publication: about 28 days (+/-7) after the second vaccine dose. AZD1222 recipients whose second dose came at about 4 weeks and those whose second dose came at about 12 weeks were combined into one group, since spike-specific TCR depth and breadth did not differ between the two schedules. Samples from vaccinated people were obtained from the UK trials COV001 and COV002, which included a single-blind randomized controlled phase 2/3 trial of AZD1222 (ChAdOx1 nCoV-19) in healthy adults. For TCRbeta chain sequencing, PBMC samples from trial participants were taken at day 0 and at day 28 after the second dose. About this clone: The specificity of this receptor is unknown. No much larger clone exists at a distance of one base, and base qualities are not known. This sample also contains other DNA sequences that code for the same CDR3.

This TCR was sampled from an adult who received the AZD1222 COVID-19 vaccine. The chain is encoded by TRBV7-9 joined to TRBJ1-1, and the D gene may be TRBD1, 5 bases matching. The sample consisted of peripheral blood, taken 28 days after the second AZD1222 dose. The DNA sequence is given as TGTGCCAGCAGCCAGCAGGGATGGAGCACTGAAGCTTTCTTT. It codes for CASSQQGWSTEAFF.